The rows below give T cell receptor beta chains drawn from one sample of a study of control samples from healthy donors and cancer patients. Measured with immunoSEQ multiplex PCR; TCRdb has only the in-frame clones, and not every one. The sample holds around 150,000 clones, nearly 96% seen once. Sequencing used blood. All receptors derive from a woman in her twenties or thirties in good health. Each CDR3 is given with its conserved first and last residue. D genes are given only for firm matches. Clone size appears in some rows only: once, few, many, or a class for an expanded clone.

cdr3_aa: CASSVGPGGHSPLHF
cdr3_nt: TGTGCCAGCAGCGTAGGTCCCGGCGGGCATTCACCCCTCCACTTT
j_call: TRBJ1-6
d_call: -
v_call: TRBV9
clone_size: -

cdr3_aa: CASSLTGSNQPQHF
cdr3_nt: TGTGCCAGCAGCTTAACGGGGAGCAATCAGCCCCAGCATTTT
j_call: TRBJ1-5
d_call: -
v_call: TRBV13
clone_size: -

cdr3_aa: CATSDFRGSYGYTF
cdr3_nt: TGTGCCACCAGTGATTTCCGGGGGTCGTATGGCTACACCTTC
j_call: TRBJ1-2
d_call: -
v_call: TRBV24-1
clone_size: -

cdr3_aa: CASSPSHWGEQYF
cdr3_nt: TGTGCCAGCAGCCCGAGCCACTGGGGAGAGCAGTACTTC
j_call: TRBJ2-7
d_call: -
v_call: TRBV7-9
clone_size: -

cdr3_aa: CASSELAGVVDTQYF
cdr3_nt: TGTGCCAGCAGTGAACTAGCGGGAGTAGTAGATACGCAGTATTTT
j_call: TRBJ2-3
d_call: TRBD2
v_call: TRBV6-4
clone_size: -

cdr3_aa: CASSLTTGELFF
cdr3_nt: TGTGCCAGCAGTCTTACCACCGGGGAGCTGTTTTTT
j_call: TRBJ2-2
d_call: -
v_call: TRBV27
clone_size: -

cdr3_aa: CATSRDSGTPGELFF
cdr3_nt: TGTGCCACCAGCAGAGATTCGGGAACCCCCGGGGAGCTGTTTTTT
j_call: TRBJ2-2
d_call: -
v_call: TRBV15
clone_size: -

cdr3_aa: CSVRVALGTQYF
cdr3_nt: TGCAGCGTTCGCGTCGCACTCGGGACCCAGTACTTC
j_call: TRBJ2-5
d_call: -
v_call: TRBV29-1
clone_size: -

cdr3_aa: CASSLGGDSTDTQYF
cdr3_nt: TGCGCCAGCAGCTTGGGGGGGGATAGCACAGATACGCAGTATTTT
j_call: TRBJ2-3
d_call: TRBD2
v_call: TRBV4-1
clone_size: -

cdr3_aa: CASRPPQVGAFF
cdr3_nt: TGTGCCAGCAGACCCCCCCAAGTGGGAGCTTTCTTT
j_call: TRBJ1-1
d_call: -
v_call: TRBV28
clone_size: -

cdr3_aa: CASFDGFINEKLFF
cdr3_nt: TGTGCCAGCTTTGATGGGTTTATTAATGAAAAACTGTTTTTT
j_call: TRBJ1-4
d_call: -
v_call: TRBV6-5
clone_size: -

cdr3_aa: CASSVAPVGTEAFF
cdr3_nt: TGTGCCAGCAGCGTAGCCCCGGTTGGCACTGAAGCTTTCTTT
j_call: TRBJ1-1
d_call: -
v_call: TRBV9
clone_size: -

cdr3_aa: CASSLAGGANGYTF
cdr3_nt: TGCGCCAGCAGCCTTGCTGGGGGGGCGAATGGCTACACCTTC
j_call: TRBJ1-2
d_call: -
v_call: TRBV5-1
clone_size: -

cdr3_aa: CASSGIGSNQPQHF
cdr3_nt: TGTGCCAGTAGTGGTATAGGAAGCAATCAGCCCCAGCATTTT
j_call: TRBJ1-5
d_call: -
v_call: TRBV19
clone_size: -

cdr3_aa: CASSPGSPPSEQYF
cdr3_nt: TGTGCCAGCTCACCCGGGTCCCCCCCCAGCGAGCAGTACTTC
j_call: TRBJ2-7
d_call: -
v_call: TRBV18
clone_size: -

cdr3_aa: CAWSVIGNTGELFF
cdr3_nt: TGTGCCTGGAGTGTAATCGGGAACACCGGGGAGCTGTTTTTT
j_call: TRBJ2-2
d_call: -
v_call: TRBV30
clone_size: -

cdr3_aa: CASRRTSVIDRVDEKLFF
cdr3_nt: TGTGCCAGCAGACGTACCTCGGTCATTGACAGGGTTGATGAAAAACTGTTTTTT
j_call: TRBJ1-4
d_call: TRBD1
v_call: TRBV28
clone_size: once

cdr3_aa: CASSAFRQGSDYGYTF
cdr3_nt: TGTGCCAGCAGTGCCTTCAGACAGGGTAGCGACTATGGCTACACCTTC
j_call: TRBJ1-2
d_call: TRBD1
v_call: TRBV2
clone_size: once

cdr3_aa: CAWGYSYEQYF
cdr3_nt: TGTGCCTGGGGATACTCCTACGAGCAGTACTTC
j_call: TRBJ2-7
d_call: -
v_call: TRBV30
clone_size: -

cdr3_aa: CATTGADGELFF
cdr3_nt: TGTGCCACCACGGGGGCGGACGGGGAGCTGTTTTTT
j_call: TRBJ2-2
d_call: -
v_call: TRBV3-1/TRBV3-2
clone_size: -

cdr3_aa: CARLQLNEQFF
cdr3_nt: TGTGCCAGGCTACAGTTGAATGAGCAGTTCTTC
j_call: TRBJ2-1
d_call: -
v_call: TRBV27
clone_size: -

cdr3_aa: CASSISWITGELFF
cdr3_nt: TGTGCCAGTAGTATAAGCTGGATCACCGGGGAGCTGTTTTTT
j_call: TRBJ2-2
d_call: -
v_call: TRBV19
clone_size: once

cdr3_aa: CASSLAGWRNTEAFF
cdr3_nt: TGCGCCAGCAGCTTGGCCGGTTGGAGGAACACTGAAGCTTTCTTT
j_call: TRBJ1-1
d_call: -
v_call: TRBV5-1
clone_size: -

cdr3_aa: CSAYRGVEQFF
cdr3_nt: TGCAGTGCTTACAGGGGGGTTGAGCAGTTCTTC
j_call: TRBJ2-1
d_call: TRBD1
v_call: TRBV20-1
clone_size: few

cdr3_aa: CASSEGGRTGDTIYF
cdr3_nt: TGTGCCAGCAGCGAAGGCGGGCGGACGGGAGACACCATATATTTT
j_call: TRBJ1-3
d_call: -
v_call: TRBV7-9
clone_size: -

cdr3_aa: CASSEDGVYDTQYF
cdr3_nt: TGTGCCAGCAGTGAAGATGGGGTATACGATACGCAGTATTTT
j_call: TRBJ2-3
d_call: -
v_call: TRBV2
clone_size: -

cdr3_aa: CSVGLYPNGANVLTF
cdr3_nt: TGCAGCGTTGGCCTTTACCCCAATGGGGCCAACGTCCTGACTTTC
j_call: TRBJ2-6
d_call: -
v_call: TRBV29-1
clone_size: -

cdr3_aa: CSVRRDNSYEQYF
cdr3_nt: TGCAGCGTCCGCCGGGACAACTCCTACGAGCAGTACTTC
j_call: TRBJ2-7
d_call: -
v_call: TRBV29-1
clone_size: -

cdr3_aa: CASSPIGSPRGLFF
cdr3_nt: TGTGCCAGCAGTCCGATCGGGTCCCCAAGGGGGCTGTTTTTT
j_call: TRBJ2-2
d_call: -
v_call: TRBV6-5
clone_size: -

cdr3_aa: CASTRAGLEEKLFF
cdr3_nt: TGTGCCAGCACCCGGGCAGGGCTTGAGGAAAAACTGTTTTTT
j_call: TRBJ1-4
d_call: -
v_call: TRBV5-6
clone_size: -

cdr3_aa: CASSLRWDSPLHF
cdr3_nt: TGTGCCAGCAGCTTGAGATGGGATTCACCCCTCCACTTT
j_call: TRBJ1-6
d_call: -
v_call: TRBV7-3
clone_size: -

cdr3_aa: CASSLWNTGELFF
cdr3_nt: TGTGCCAGCAGTTTATGGAACACCGGGGAGCTGTTTTTT
j_call: TRBJ2-2
d_call: -
v_call: TRBV28
clone_size: -

cdr3_aa: CASSQPPGRTNYGYTF
cdr3_nt: TGTGCCAGCAGTCAGCCCCCAGGGCGGACCAACTATGGCTACACCTTC
j_call: TRBJ1-2
d_call: -
v_call: TRBV28
clone_size: -

cdr3_aa: CASSVGDNYGYTF
cdr3_nt: TGTGCCAGCAGTGTGGGGGATAACTATGGCTACACCTTC
j_call: TRBJ1-2
d_call: -
v_call: TRBV2
clone_size: -